These 24 T cell receptor beta chains originate from one sample sequenced in a study of blood T cell repertoires in COVID-19. Repertoires were generated with immunoSEQ multiplex PCR, while TCRdb's copy carries only in-frame clones and drops some. The data hold about 250,000 clones, with about 82% observed a single time. Sequenced: PBMCs or T cells enriched from blood (not recorded which). All receptors come from a woman in her fifties or sixties with acute COVID-19.

The table lists this clone with a count of one. The genes are TRBV11-1 and TRBJ1-3, with no clear D. Germline CDR1 reads SGHAT; CDR2 reads FQDESV (reference sequence). The CDR3 runs to 15 residues. Trimming pared 1 base from V and 0 bases from J, leaving 7 bases between. CDR3 loop: CASSLERYSGNTIYF. DNA for the CDR3: TGTGCCAGCAGCTTAGAGAGATACTCTGGAAACACCATATATTTT.

The J gene is TRBJ2-3, the V gene TRBV7-2; 8 bases match TRBD1. Germline values: CDR1 SGHTA, CDR2 FQGNSA. The CDR3 consists of 16 residues. Trimming cost V 1 base and J 1 base; bases outside gene matches: 4. In nucleotides, the CDR3 is TGTGCCAGCAGCTTAGTGGACAGGGCGGGCACAGATACGCAGTATTTT. This encodes CASSLVDRAGTDTQYF.

The V call is TRBV3-1 (or the pseudogene TRBV3-2), the J call TRBJ1-1; no clear D. Trimming left V 3 bases short and J 2 bases short, with 10 bases between. Germline CDR1 LGHDT, CDR2 YNNKEL (reference sequence). The CDR3 is made up of 14 amino acids. This CDR3 is CASSHREGNTEAFF. DNA for the CDR3: TGTGCCAGCAGCCACCGGGAAGGCAACACTGAAGCTTTCTTT.

This clone has ten or more counts. The rearrangement links TRBV19 to TRBJ2-1, with 9 bases fitting TRBD1. Germline CDR1 and CDR2: LNHDA and SQIVND (reference sequence). The CDR3 sequence is 15 residues long. J was trimmed by 0 bases and V by 3 bases; bases with no gene match: 0. Here the CDR3 DNA reads TGTGCCAGTAGTATGACAGGGGGCTCCTACAATGAGCAGTTCTTC. This translates into CASSMTGGSYNEQFF.

V and J are TRBV7-2 and TRBJ1-1, with 7 bases lining up with TRBD1. The CDR3 loop spans 13 amino acids. The germline CDR1 and CDR2 sequences are SGHTA and FQGNSA. V was pared by 5 bases and J by 10 bases, with 10 bases of the junction left unmatched. CDR3 nucleotides: TGTGCCAGCAGCCGGGACAGAATAATCGCAGCTTTCTTT. Translating it yields CASSRDRIIAAFF.

This sequence joins TRBV5-6 and TRBJ2-3; 7 bases map to TRBD1. With 5 bases clipped from V and 4 bases from J, the junction kept 10 bases outside the gene matches. Germline V gene sequence: CDR1 SGHDT, CDR2 YYEEEE. The CDR3 covers 15 residues. The CDR3 spells CASRPTGPGADTQYF. In nucleotides, the CDR3 is TGTGCCAGCAGACCGACAGGGCCGGGTGCAGATACGCAGTATTTT.

The chain joins TRBV5-4 to TRBJ2-4; D not resolved. CDR1 is SGHNT, CDR2 YYREEE, per germline (reference sequence). The CDR3 is 12 residues long. V lost 4 bases and J lost 11, with 13 bases in between. The CDR3 DNA reads TGTGCCAGCAGCCCCGGCAGTGGAGTTCAGTACTTC. Translating gives CASSPGSGVQYF.

The chain links TRBV30 to TRBJ1-1; D is unclear. Per the germline V gene, CDR1 is GTSNPN and CDR2 is SVGIG (reference sequence). V lost 4 bases and J lost 2, with 11 bases in between. CDR3 length: 13 residues. The CDR3 DNA sequence: TGTGCCTGGACCTTTGCAGGCAACACTGAAGCTTTCTTT. Translated, it gives CAWTFAGNTEAFF.

V is TRBV27 and J is TRBJ2-7, with D possibly TRBD1 on 6 matching bases. CDR3 length: 13 residues. Germline CDR1 is MNHEY and CDR2 is SMNVEV (reference sequence). The V and J ends lost 6 bases and 7 bases respectively, with 16 bases between them. The DNA for the CDR3 is TGTGCCAGCAGGCCCTACGTGAGGGGGGAGCAGTACTTC. Translated, it gives CASRPYVRGEQYF.

This chain joins TRBV5-1 and TRBJ1-2, with D perhaps matching TRBD1 (6 bases). The V and J ends lost 0 bases and 4 bases respectively, with 7 bases between them. The CDR3 is 13 amino acids. Germline CDR1 SGHRS, CDR2 YFSETQ. The CDR3 loop is CASSLDRAYGYTF. The DNA for the CDR3 is TGCGCCAGCAGCTTGGACAGGGCCTATGGCTACACCTTC.

This clone was seen a few times. The V and J genes are TRBV5-1 and TRBJ1-2; D gene unclear. CDR3 length: 14 amino acids. Germline V gene data show CDR1 as SGHRS and CDR2 as YFSETQ. Trimming shortened V by 4 bases and J by 0 bases, and 10 bases separated the two germline ends. In DNA form, the CDR3 reads TGCGCCAGCAGCCTGAGGGAATCTAACTATGGCTACACCTTC. As protein: CASSLRESNYGYTF.

The chain couples TRBV7-8 to TRBJ1-6; D possibly corresponds to TRBD1 (5 bases). The CDR3 length is 15 residues. V was shortened by 5 bases and J by 5 bases, with 13 bases between the two germline ends. Germline-derived CDR1 and CDR2 are SGHVS and FQNEAQ. DNA of the CDR3: TGTGCCAGCAGCAGGAGCGGAGGGGATAATTCACCCCTCCACTTT. This codes for CASSRSGGDNSPLHF.

The chain uses TRBV7-6 and TRBJ2-1; 9 nucleotides line up with TRBD2. The CDR3 runs 17 residues. V lost 1 base, J lost 5 bases, and 9 bases stayed unmatched. CDR1 is SGHVS and CDR2 is FNYEAQ in the germline V gene. CDR3 sequence reads: CASSLVPDSGGDNEQFF. CDR3 coding DNA: TGTGCCAGCAGCTTAGTCCCCGATAGCGGGGGAGACAATGAGCAGTTCTTC. Full variable domain (missing parts from reference TRBV7-6 and TRBJ2-1): GAGVSQSPRYKVTKRGQDVALRCDPISGHVSLYWYRQALGQGPEFLTYFNYEAQQDKSGLPNDRFSAERPEGSISTLTIQRTEQRDSAMYRCASSLVPDSGGDNEQFFGPGTRLTVL.

The chain recombines TRBV20-1 with TRBJ2-7; 8 bases match TRBD1. There are 13 residues in the CDR3. Unmatched junction bases numbered 4, after V lost 3 bases and J lost 3 bases. The germline V gene encodes CDR1 DFQATT and CDR2 SNEGSKA (reference sequence). CDR3 DNA sequence: TGCAGTGCTAGTACAACAGGGGGCTACGAGCAGTACTTC. Amino acid sequence: CSASTTGGYEQYF.

This clone has more than one count but fewer than ten. The J gene is TRBJ2-5, the V gene TRBV6-2 or TRBV6-3; 7 bases map to TRBD1. The V segment lost 6 bases and the J segment 3 bases; nucleotides outside the gene matches: 4. The CDR3 loop spans 13 amino acids. The V gene's germline CDR1 is MNHEY and CDR2 SVGEGT. CDR3 sequence reads: CASSRGQEETQYF. CDR3 coding DNA: TGTGCCAGCAGCCGCGGACAGGAAGAGACCCAGTACTTC.

The chain couples TRBV2 to TRBJ2-1; D remains unclear. The CDR3 has 13 residues. Trimming took off 2 bases at V and 5 bases at J, with 7 bases between the two ends. Germline V gene lookup returns CDR1 SNHLY and CDR2 FYNNEI. CDR3 DNA sequence: TGTGCCAGCAGTGAACGGGTTCACAATGAGCAGTTCTTC. Translating it yields CASSERVHNEQFF.

The V gene is TRBV11-2, the J gene TRBJ2-2; 11 nucleotides match TRBD1. The CDR3 length is 16 residues. J gave up 4 bases and V 3 bases, and 4 bases lay outside the gene matches. Germline V gene data show CDR1 as SGHAT and CDR2 as FQNNGV. The CDR3: CASSFSGTGGTGELFF. In DNA, the CDR3 is TGTGCCAGCAGCTTTTCCGGGACAGGGGGCACCGGGGAGCTGTTTTTT.

The V gene is TRBV12-3 or TRBV12-4, the J gene TRBJ1-2; the match to TRBD1 covers 8 bases. V lost 4 bases and J lost 8; bases outside the gene matches: 6. This CDR3 region has 13 residues. The CDR3 reads CASSSQGVGGYTF. CDR3 DNA sequence: TGTGCCAGCAGTTCACAGGGGGTTGGGGGCTACACCTTC.

J is TRBJ1-1 and V is TRBV19; TRBD1 agrees at 10 bases. Germline CDR1 and CDR2: LNHDA and SQIVND (reference sequence). The junction had 7 bases not matched to a gene; V was cut back by 6 bases and J by 0 bases. The CDR3 is 16 amino acids. The CDR3 DNA follows: TGTGCCAGTAGCGGGGACAGGGGCTCTATGAACACTGAAGCTTTCTTT. It encodes CASSGDRGSMNTEAFF.

A remark on this clone: One end of the junction varies from germline; a read error may be responsible. The chain combines TRBV19 with TRBJ1-5; D call uncertain. Germline V gene lookup returns CDR1 LNHDA and CDR2 SQIVND (reference sequence). This CDR3 spans 12 amino acids. The CDR3, as DNA: TGTGCCAGTACTATAGTCGATCAGCCCCAGCATTTT. Translating it yields CASTIVDQPQHF. Using reference TRBV19 and TRBJ1-5 for the parts outside the CDR3, the full variable domain is DGGITQSPKYLFRKEGQNVTLSCEQNLNHDAMYWYRQDPGQGLRLIYYSQIVNDFQKGDIAEGYSVSREKKESFPLTVTSAQKNPTAFYLCASTIVDQPQHFGDGTRLSIL.

This rearrangement joins TRBV10-2 to TRBJ1-1, with TRBD1 identical over 9 bases. The CDR3 runs 13 residues. Germline values: CDR1 WSHSY, CDR2 SAAADI. J lost 2 bases, V lost 11 bases, and 6 bases had no gene match. Written as DNA, the CDR3 is TGCGCCGGCTCGGGACAGGGAAACACTGAAGCTTTCTTT. Amino acid sequence: CAGSGQGNTEAFF.

This sequence joins TRBV7-2 and TRBJ2-7; D is uncertain. The CDR3 loop spans 14 amino acids. Germline V gene sequence: CDR1 SGHTA, CDR2 FQGNSA. The V gene lost 1 base and the J gene lost 3 bases, with 10 bases spanning the gap. CDR3 DNA: TGTGCCAGCAGCTTAGGATCCGACTTCTACGAGCAGTACTTC. Translated: CASSLGSDFYEQYF.

The rearrangement joins TRBV3-1 (or the pseudogene TRBV3-2) to TRBJ1-6; D is possibly TRBD1 (6 bases). In germline, CDR1 is LGHDT, CDR2 YNNKEL (reference sequence). The CDR3 covers 16 residues. V was clipped by 4 bases and J by 5 bases, with 15 bases between them. The CDR3 loop is CASSPGTPPNNSPLHF. In DNA form, the CDR3 reads TGTGCCAGCAGCCCCGGGACACCGCCTAATAATTCACCCCTCCACTTT.

This chain connects TRBV4-1 to TRBJ2-2; 15 bases align to TRBD2. Germline CDR1 MGHRA, CDR2 YSYEKL. V shed 0 bases, J shed 0 bases, and the junction held 2 bases outside the gene matches. There are 19 residues in the CDR3. The CDR3 nucleotides are TGCGCCAGCAGCCAAGAAGGACTAGCGGGGGGGACGAACACCGGGGAGCTGTTTTTT. Translation gives CASSQEGLAGGTNTGELFF.